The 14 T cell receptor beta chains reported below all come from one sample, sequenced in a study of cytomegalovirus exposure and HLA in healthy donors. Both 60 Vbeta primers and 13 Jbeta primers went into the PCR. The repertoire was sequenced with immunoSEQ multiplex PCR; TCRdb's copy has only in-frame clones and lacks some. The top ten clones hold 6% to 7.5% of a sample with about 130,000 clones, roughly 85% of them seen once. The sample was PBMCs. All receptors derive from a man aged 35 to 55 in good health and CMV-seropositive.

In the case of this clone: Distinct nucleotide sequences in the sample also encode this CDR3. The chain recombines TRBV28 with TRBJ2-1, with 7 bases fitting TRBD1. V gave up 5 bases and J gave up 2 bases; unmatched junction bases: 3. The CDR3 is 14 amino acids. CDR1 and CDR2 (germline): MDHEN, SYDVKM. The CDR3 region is CASSIQGTYNEQFF. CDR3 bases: TGTGCCAGCAGTATACAGGGGACCTACAATGAGCAGTTCTTC.

The CDR3 loop is CASRMGDKTYF. The DNA of the CDR3 is TGTGCCAGTAGAATGGGGGACAAGACGTATTTT. The rearrangement uses TRBV19 and TRBJ2-3; D perhaps matches TRBD1 (6 bases). Looked up from germline, CDR1 is LNHDA and CDR2 is SQIVND (reference sequence). The CDR3 has 11 amino acids. Between the trimmed V and J ends, which lost 6 bases and 14 bases, there was a span of 15 bases. Full variable domain (outside the CDR3, taken from reference TRBV19 and TRBJ2-3): DGGITQSPKYLFRKEGQNVTLSCEQNLNHDAMYWYRQDPGQGLRLIYYSQIVNDFQKGDIAEGYSVSREKKESFPLTVTSAQKNPTAFYLCASRMGDKTYFGPGTRLTVL.

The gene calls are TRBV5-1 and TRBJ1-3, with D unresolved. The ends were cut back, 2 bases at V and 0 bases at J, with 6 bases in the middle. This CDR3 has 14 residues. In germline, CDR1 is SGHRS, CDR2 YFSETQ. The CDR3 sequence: CASSLPSSGNTIYF. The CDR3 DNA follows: TGCGCCAGCAGCTTACCGAGCTCTGGAAACACCATATATTTT.

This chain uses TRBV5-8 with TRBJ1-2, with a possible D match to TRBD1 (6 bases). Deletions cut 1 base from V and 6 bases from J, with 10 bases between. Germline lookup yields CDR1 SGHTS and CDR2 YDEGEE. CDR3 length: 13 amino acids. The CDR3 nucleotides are TGTGCCAGCAGCTTGCGCAGGGACAATGGCTACACCTTC. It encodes CASSLRRDNGYTF.

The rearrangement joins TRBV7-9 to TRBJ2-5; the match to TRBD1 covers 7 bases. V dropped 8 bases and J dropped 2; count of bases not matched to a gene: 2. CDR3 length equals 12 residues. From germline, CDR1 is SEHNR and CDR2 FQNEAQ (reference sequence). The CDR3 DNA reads TGTGCCAGCGAGGGACAGCAAGAGACCCAGTACTTC. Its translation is CASEGQQETQYF.

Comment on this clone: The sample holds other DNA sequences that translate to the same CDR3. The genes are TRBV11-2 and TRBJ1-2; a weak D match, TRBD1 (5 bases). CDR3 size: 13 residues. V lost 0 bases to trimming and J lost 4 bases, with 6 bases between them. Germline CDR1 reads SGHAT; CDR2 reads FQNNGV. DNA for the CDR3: TGTGCCAGCAGCTTAGATAGGGGCTATGGCTACACCTTC. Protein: CASSLDRGYGYTF.

The CDR3 DNA reads TGTGCCAGCAGTGATACAGGGATCCTCTACAATGAGCAGTTCTTC. It specifies CASSDTGILYNEQFF. The chain recombines TRBV5-6 with TRBJ2-1, with D perhaps matching TRBD1 (6 bases). From germline, CDR1 is SGHDT and CDR2 YYEEEE. Trimming took off 5 bases at V and 3 bases at J, with 15 bases between the two ends. The CDR3 spans 15 residues.

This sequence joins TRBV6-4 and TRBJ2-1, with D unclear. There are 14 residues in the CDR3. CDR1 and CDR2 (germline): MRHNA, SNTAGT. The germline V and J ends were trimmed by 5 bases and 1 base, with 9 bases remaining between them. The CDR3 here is CASSSSPSYNEQFF. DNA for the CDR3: TGTGCCAGCAGTTCTTCCCCTTCCTACAATGAGCAGTTCTTC.

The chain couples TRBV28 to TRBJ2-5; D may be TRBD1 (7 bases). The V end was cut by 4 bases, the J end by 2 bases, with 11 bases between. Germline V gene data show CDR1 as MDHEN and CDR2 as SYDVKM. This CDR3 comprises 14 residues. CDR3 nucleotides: TGTGCCAGCAGTTCATCAGGGGGGCAAGAGACCCAGTACTTC. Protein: CASSSSGGQETQYF.

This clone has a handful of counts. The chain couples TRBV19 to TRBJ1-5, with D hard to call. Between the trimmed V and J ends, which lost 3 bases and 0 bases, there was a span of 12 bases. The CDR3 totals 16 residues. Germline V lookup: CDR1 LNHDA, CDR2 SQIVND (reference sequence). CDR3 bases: TGTGCCAGTAGTATGAACCTAGACGGTAGCAATCAGCCCCAGCATTTT. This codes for CASSMNLDGSNQPQHF.

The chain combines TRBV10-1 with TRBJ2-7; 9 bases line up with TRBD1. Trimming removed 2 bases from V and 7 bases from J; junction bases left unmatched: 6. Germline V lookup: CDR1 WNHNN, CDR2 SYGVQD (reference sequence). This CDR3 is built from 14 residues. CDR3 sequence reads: CASSEPGQGLEQYF. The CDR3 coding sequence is TGCGCCAGCAGTGAGCCGGGACAGGGTTTGGAGCAGTACTTC.

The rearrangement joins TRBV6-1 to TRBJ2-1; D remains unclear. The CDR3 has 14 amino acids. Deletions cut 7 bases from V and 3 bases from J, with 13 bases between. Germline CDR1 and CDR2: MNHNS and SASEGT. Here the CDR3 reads CASILAENYNEQFF. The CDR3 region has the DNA TGTGCCAGCATTCTGGCGGAGAACTACAATGAGCAGTTCTTC.

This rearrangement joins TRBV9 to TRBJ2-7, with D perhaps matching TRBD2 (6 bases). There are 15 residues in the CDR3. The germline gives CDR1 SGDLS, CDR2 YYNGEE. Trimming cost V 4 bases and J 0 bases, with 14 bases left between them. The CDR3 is CASSISSDPSYEQYF. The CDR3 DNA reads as TGTGCCAGCAGCATTTCTAGCGATCCCTCCTACGAGCAGTACTTC.

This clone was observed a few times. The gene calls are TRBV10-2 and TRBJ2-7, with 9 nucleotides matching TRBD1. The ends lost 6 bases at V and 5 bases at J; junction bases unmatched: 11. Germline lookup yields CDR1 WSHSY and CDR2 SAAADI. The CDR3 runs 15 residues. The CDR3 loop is CASSKDRGFIDEQYF. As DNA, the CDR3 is TGCGCCAGCAGCAAAGACAGGGGGTTTATCGACGAGCAGTACTTC.